This entry lists 5 T cell receptor beta chains sequenced from one sample in a study of post-analysis software for immune sequencing data (dated by TCRdb to between 2014 and 2017). The paper's findings and limits, for the study overall: About 5 TRBV segments, including TRBV5-6, TRBV5-1 and TRBV20-1, were significantly more frequent in patients than controls.

Receptor amplification or capture employed PCR. The sample was run on an Illumina HiSeq 2500. To reduce PCR and sequencing biases, unique molecular identifiers were built into the TCR beta cDNA libraries. Through fastp at Q25 and MiXCR, TCRdb rebuilt clones from the public reads, retaining in-frame beta chains. A single entry per CDR3 protein holds the most common genes and DNA from its merged rows. Recorded for this sample are about 400,000 distinct CDR3 sequences; roughly 35% of them occurred a single time. The top ten constitute around 15% of the sample. The antigens of these receptors remain unknown. Sequenced: blood. Source of these receptors: a girl aged 5-17 years with multiple sclerosis.

This chain joins TRBV29-1 and TRBJ2-7; TRBD2 aligns across 11 bases. The CDR3 is made up of 14 amino acids. In germline, CDR1 is SQVTM, CDR2 ANQGSEA. The ends lost 7 bases at V and 2 bases at J; junction bases unmatched: 7. Here the CDR3 reads CSAKLAGDTYEQYF. In DNA, the CDR3 is TGCAGCGCCAAACTAGCGGGGGATACCTACGAGCAGTACTTC.

This clonotype was seen only a few times. The rearrangement joins TRBV6-5 to TRBJ2-7; D unresolved. The CDR3 runs 11 residues. Trimming removed 6 bases at V and 7 bases at J, with 10 bases between. The V gene's germline CDR1 is MNHEY and CDR2 SVGAGI. The CDR3 reads CASRTGEEQYF. The DNA for the CDR3 is TGTGCCAGCAGGACCGGTGAAGAGCAGTACTTC.

As to this clonotype: A read error may be the cause here, since a much bigger clone is one base away. The chain couples TRBV29-1 to TRBJ2-1; 10 nucleotides align to TRBD2. V lost 3 bases and J lost 6; bases outside the gene matches: 14. Looked up from germline, CDR1 is SQVTM and CDR2 is ANQGSEA. The CDR3 has 17 amino acids. CDR3 region: CSVDGGLIAGGRNEQFF. The CDR3 DNA reads as TGCAGCGTTGACGGGGGCTTGATAGCGGGGGGCCGCAATGAGCAGTTCTTC.

The table lists this clonotype with many counts. The V gene is TRBV10-3, the J gene TRBJ2-1, with TRBD2 matching 9 bases. CDR3 length equals 14 residues. Losses at the gene ends were 5 bases for V and 8 bases for J; bases not matched to a gene: 7. CDR1 and CDR2 (germline): ENHRY, SYGVKD. The chain's CDR3 is CAISQWTSEDEQFF. The CDR3 coding sequence is TGTGCCATCAGTCAGTGGACTAGCGAAGATGAGCAGTTCTTC.

The rearrangement joins TRBV20-1 to TRBJ2-3; a possible D gene is TRBD2 (6 bases). V gave up 0 bases and J gave up 1 base, with 17 bases separating them. Germline V gene data show CDR1 as DFQATT and CDR2 as SNEGSKA (reference sequence). The CDR3 is made up of 17 amino acids. CDR3: CSARDPEGKGGTDTQYF. The CDR3 DNA sequence: TGCAGTGCTAGAGATCCGGAGGGGAAGGGAGGCACAGATACGCAGTATTTT.